This paragraph reports one T cell receptor beta chain. Its cognate antigen has yet to be identified. Base qualities are not recorded, but no much larger clone differs from it by a single base. The method behind the library was UMI-ligation and nested PCR. To cover both TRBC1 and TRBC2, the beta constant-region primer consisted of an equimolar mix of two oligonucleotides. T4 RNA ligase 1 ligated a single-stranded oligonucleotide carrying the SP2 primer and a 12-nucleotide UMI to the cDNA 3' end. The ligated cDNA went through four rounds of PCR with nested alpha and beta constant-region primers together with the SP2 primer. Incubation of the ligation reaction lasted roughly 19-24 hours at 16 degrees C. PCR2 was typically run as a SYBR Green qPCR and stopped at a predetermined threshold to prevent over-amplification. Agencourt AMPure XP magnetic beads were used for all purifications after the first. Libraries were quantified by Qubit and checked on a TapeStation, with a main peak expected near 650 bp. Sequencing of the pooled libraries was done on an Illumina MiSeq using v2 2x251 paired-end kits, which typically yielded about 1-2 million reads per sample. Each sample's library went into the pool at roughly 4.4 nM, and about 5-7% PhiX was added to help with cluster recognition. From the authors' description of their analysis: Using tag matching that tolerated one base-pair mismatch, Decombinator assigned V and J genes to FASTQ reads that had been processed by Demultiplexor. Collapsinator relied on UMIs to fix sequencing errors as well as frequency errors caused by PCR heterogeneity. TCRs were translated and CDR3s were extracted from the conserved cysteine to the FGXG phenylalanine by CDR3Translator, with non-productive sequences being flagged. Gini, Shannon entropy and inverse Simpson indices were computed after subsampling the repertoires to the same number of UMI-defined TCRs. Within the linear range, a power law was fitted by maximum likelihood to the distributions of clonotype abundance. For one naive CD8 sample, the pipeline and MIGEC produced similar UMI counts, unique TCR numbers and clonal distributions. Repertoires were searched for several thousand CMV-associated CDR3 sequences compiled from VDJdb and a published dataset. The public reads were run again by TCRdb, first through fastp at Q25 and then through MiXCR, and only productive beta chains were kept. For every CDR3 protein sequence, its rows merge into one entry that carries the most common genes and DNA. The authors' filters were not applied to this entry. The sample table contains some 100,000 distinct CDR3 sequences; only one count was recorded for around 6.5% of them. Over 1.5% of the sample is held by the ten biggest clonotypes.

V is cut by 0 bases and J by 5 bases, and the space between the germline ends is 14 bases. CDR1 and CDR2 are read off the germline V gene (reference sequence) as GTSNPN and SVGIG. The CDR3 numbers 14 residues from cysteine through phenylalanine. Of the read, only the CDR3 DNA is kept; its 42 bases are in frame from base 1. TCR alpha and beta chain libraries were amplified separately from the second PCR step onward. The CMV status of each donor was determined by measuring IFNgamma production from CD4+ T cells after fresh PBMCs had been stimulated overnight with CMV viral lysate. Using Miltenyi beads, CD4 T cells were first positively selected, and CD8 T cells were then positively selected from the CD4-negative fraction. Cells were stained for CD3, CD4, CD8, CD45RA, CD27 and a live/dead dye and were sorted on a BD Aria II into four subsets based on CD45RA and CD27. A few healthy volunteers provided blood, and each donor's sample was split into CD4 and CD8 T cells and then further divided into four differentiation subsets. Roughly 0.11 L of peripheral blood was drawn per donor, and PBMC were isolated by Ficoll-Paque PLUS density-gradient centrifugation. Sorted cells were lysed in RLT buffer, after which RNA was extracted using a Qiagen RNeasy kit and stored at -80 degrees C.

The entry originates in a study of naive and memory T cell subsets (TCRdb year 2017). The study in broad terms: Sorted naive and memory T cell subsets from peripheral blood were analyzed in the study using a UMI-based, open-source pipeline for TCR alpha and beta sequencing. Complete agreement was observed between the functional CMV T cell responses and the IgG serology results. RNA was DNase-treated and reverse transcribed with TCR constant-region primers, mostly using SuperScript III.

On the study overall, not on this receptor specifically: RNA-based TCR counts may be affected by expression changes linked to T cell activation and differentiation. In both CD4 and CD8 cells, going from naive through CM, EM and EMRA, the Gini index went up while Shannon and inverse Simpson diversity went down. Following error correction, more than 90% of naive TCR sequences occurred only once, which made naive abundance distributions much steeper than those of memory subsets. Each clonotype was defined as a single alpha or beta chain sequence rather than as a paired alpha/beta receptor. TCR abundance followed a power law whose exponent differed between naive and memory subsets but was consistent across the three individuals. The repertoire findings for the naive and memory subsets could not be validated, as no ground truth was available.

The sequenced material came from central memory CD4+ T cells from blood. Taken with the paper, the label for cell subset or site translates to: central memory, CD45RA- CD27+. The TCR was taken from a human donor in good health. The chain links TRBV30 with TRBJ2-7; the D call could be TRBD1 or TRBD2, with each sharing 5 bases. The CDR3 region reads CAWSVMPGADEQYF. The nucleotide sequence reads as follows: TGTGCCTGGAGTGTAATGCCCGGGGCGGACGAGCAGTACTTC.